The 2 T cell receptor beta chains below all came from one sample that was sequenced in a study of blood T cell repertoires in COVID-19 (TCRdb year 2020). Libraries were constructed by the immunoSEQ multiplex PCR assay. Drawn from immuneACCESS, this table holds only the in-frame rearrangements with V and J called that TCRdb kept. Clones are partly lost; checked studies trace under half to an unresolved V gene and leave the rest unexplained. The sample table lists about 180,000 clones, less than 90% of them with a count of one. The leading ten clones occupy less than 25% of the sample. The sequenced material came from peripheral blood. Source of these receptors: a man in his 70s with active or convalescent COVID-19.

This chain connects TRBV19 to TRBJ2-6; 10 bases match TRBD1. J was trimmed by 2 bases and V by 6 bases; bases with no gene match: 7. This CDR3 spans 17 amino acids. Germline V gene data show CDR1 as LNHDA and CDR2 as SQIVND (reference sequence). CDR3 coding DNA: TGTGCCAGTAGCCTGGGGACAGGGGTAGCTGGGGCCAACGTCCTGACTTTC. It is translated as CASSLGTGVAGANVLTF.

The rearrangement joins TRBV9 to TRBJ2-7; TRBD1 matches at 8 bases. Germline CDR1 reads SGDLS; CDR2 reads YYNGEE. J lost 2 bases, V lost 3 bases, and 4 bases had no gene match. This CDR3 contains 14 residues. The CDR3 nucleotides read TGTGCCAGCAGCGAACAGGGGGTCCCCTACGAGCAGTACTTC. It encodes CASSEQGVPYEQYF.